A single sample gave rise to the 14 T cell receptor beta chains below, sequenced in a study of blood T cell repertoires in COVID-19. Libraries were prepared by immunoSEQ multiplex PCR; TCRdb keeps only in-frame clonotypes and omits some of them. The sample has around 93,000 clones, about 86% seen once. Material: peripheral blood. These receptors all stem from a man in his 60s with acute or convalescent COVID-19.

This rearrangement joins TRBV29-1 to TRBJ2-1, with D possibly TRBD2 on 5 matching bases. Germline values: CDR1 SQVTM, CDR2 ANQGSEA. V was pared by 3 bases and J by 6 bases, with 15 bases between. CDR3 size: 14 residues. The CDR3 reads CSVDGETTSNEQFF. The CDR3 bases are TGCAGCGTTGATGGGGAGACTACGTCCAATGAGCAGTTCTTC.

CDR3: CASSRGTGTNEKLFF. The CDR3 region has the DNA TGTGCCAGCAGTAGGGGGACAGGCACTAATGAAAAACTGTTTTTT. V gene TRBV6-5 combines with J gene TRBJ1-4, with 8 bases lining up with TRBD1. Germline trimming cut 5 bases from V and 2 bases from J; bases unmatched to any gene: 4. The CDR3 covers 15 residues. Germline assignment: CDR1 MNHEY and CDR2 SVGAGI.

The genes are TRBV7-9 and TRBJ1-6, with 7 nucleotides matching TRBD1. Trimming cost V 5 bases and J 10 bases; bases outside gene matches: 14. There are 16 residues in the CDR3. The germline V gene has CDR1 SEHNR and CDR2 FQNEAQ (reference sequence). The CDR3 sequence is CASSPILTGPESPLHF. The CDR3 region has the DNA TGTGCCAGCAGCCCGATCCTGACAGGGCCCGAGTCACCCCTCCACTTT.

Concerning this clone: Likely a read error: the CDR3 ends without its conserved phenylalanine or tryptophan. Because the CDR3's place on the DNA is in doubt, the DNA is left out and the CDR3 is given as listed by TCRdb. V usage is TRBV5-8 and J usage is TRBJ1-1. Germline CDR1 SGHTS, CDR2 YDEGEE. The CDR3 is made up of 9 amino acids, end residues included. The CDR3 reads CASSWGGGP.

This clone was seen a single time. J is TRBJ2-2 and V is TRBV7-3; D might be TRBD1 (6 bases). The germline V and J ends were trimmed by 5 bases and 7 bases, with 17 bases remaining between them. The germline gives CDR1 SGHTA, CDR2 FQGTGA. The CDR3 is 15 residues long. The CDR3 loop reads CASSPRQGKDGELFF. CDR3 nucleotide sequence: TGTGCCAGCAGCCCCCGGCAGGGGAAGGACGGGGAGCTGTTTTTT.

This clone was counted between two and nine times. The chain carries TRBV6-2 or TRBV6-3 and TRBJ2-3, with TRBD2 matching 7 bases. The germline V gene encodes CDR1 MNHEY and CDR2 SVGEGT. With 2 bases clipped from V and 2 bases from J, the junction kept 4 bases outside the gene matches. The CDR3 is 15 amino acids. CDR3 sequence: CASSYGGGDTDTQYF. As DNA, the CDR3 is TGTGCCAGCAGTTACGGGGGAGGGGACACAGATACGCAGTATTTT.

The chain is built from TRBV6-2 or TRBV6-3 and TRBJ1-1; maybe TRBD1 (5 bases). Trimming stripped 0 bases from V and 2 bases from J, with 13 bases between. Germline assignment: CDR1 MNHEY and CDR2 SVGEGT. The CDR3 length is 16 residues. This chain's CDR3 is CASSYSVRQLNTEAFF. As DNA, the CDR3 is TGTGCCAGCAGTTACTCAGTTAGACAGCTAAACACTGAAGCTTTCTTT.

This sequence joins TRBV6-4 and TRBJ2-1, with 10 positions matching TRBD2. CDR3 length: 16 amino acids. CDR1 is MRHNA and CDR2 is SNTAGT in the germline V gene. V dropped 0 bases and J dropped 7; count of bases not matched to a gene: 6. CDR3 loop: CASSDSGTSVWNEQFF. The CDR3 nucleotides are TGTGCCAGCAGTGACTCGGGGACTAGCGTTTGGAATGAGCAGTTCTTC.

V usage is TRBV2 and J usage is TRBJ1-5, with D perhaps TRBD1 (6 bases). The CDR3 length is 14 residues. CDR1 is SNHLY, CDR2 FYNNEI, per germline. V shed 3 bases and J shed 3 bases, with 9 bases lying between them. This CDR3 is CASSDPGVNQPQHF. CDR3 DNA sequence: TGTGCCAGCAGTGACCCAGGGGTCAATCAGCCCCAGCATTTT.

The V gene is TRBV3-1 (or the pseudogene TRBV3-2), the J gene TRBJ1-1; 7 bases line up with TRBD1. The CDR3 covers 15 residues. V was pared by 6 bases and J by 11 bases, with 18 bases of the junction left unmatched. The germline V gene has CDR1 LGHDT and CDR2 YNNKEL (reference sequence). The CDR3 coding sequence is TGTGCCAGCAGACCGACCATTGACAGGGCCGTAGAGGCTTTCTTT. Translating it yields CASRPTIDRAVEAFF.

This clone was seen only a few times. The genes are TRBV15 and TRBJ2-7; D is unclear. The V gene lost 0 bases and the J gene lost 6 bases, with 9 bases spanning the gap. Germline V gene data show CDR1 as LNHNV and CDR2 as YYDKDF (reference sequence). This CDR3 region has 13 residues. The DNA for the CDR3 is TGTGCCACCAGCAGAGATAGAGGTGGCGAGCAGTACGTC. Translating it yields CATSRDRGGEQYV.

This clone is a singleton in its sample. This chain links TRBV5-1 with TRBJ1-1; D ambiguous. Trimming shortened V by 4 bases and J by 3 bases, and 10 bases separated the two germline ends. Germline V gives CDR1 SGHRS, CDR2 YFSETQ. The CDR3 is 13 residues long. The CDR3 DNA sequence: TGCGCCAGCAGCCAAGAAGAGTACACTGAAGCTTTCTTT. Translated: CASSQEEYTEAFF.

V usage is TRBV7-2 and J usage is TRBJ1-2; D unclear. The germline V gene has CDR1 SGHTA and CDR2 FQGNSA. The CDR3 loop spans 13 amino acids. V dropped 7 bases and J dropped 6 bases, with 15 bases sitting between them. The CDR3 spells CASTPNTLNGYTF. The CDR3 bases are TGTGCCAGCACTCCTAATACGCTAAATGGCTACACCTTC.

V gene TRBV10-3 combines with J gene TRBJ2-3, with D possibly TRBD1 on 6 matching bases. The CDR3 has 13 amino acids. Trimming took off 6 bases at V and 3 bases at J, with 10 bases between the two ends. Germline CDR1 reads ENHRY; CDR2 reads SYGVKD. As DNA, the CDR3 is TGTGCCATCAGGAGACAGGAGACAGATACGCAGTATTTT. Translating gives CAIRRQETDTQYF.